Listed below are T cell receptor beta chains from one sample, sequenced in a study of T cell responses to AZD1222 COVID-19 vaccine. Generated by immunoSEQ multiplex PCR, the TCRdb table keeps only in-frame clones and is missing some. The table includes tens of thousands of clones, 70% to 90% detected once. Sample: peripheral blood, taken 28 days after the second AZD1222 dose. These receptor sequences come from an adult who received the AZD1222 COVID-19 vaccine. CDR3s include the opening cysteine and the closing phenylalanine or tryptophan. Fields, in order: V gene, clone size, J gene, D gene, CDR3 protein, CDR3 DNA. A D gene is named only where the DNA matches it firmly. Some rows have no size entry. The others give once, few or many, or a class for an expanded clone.

>TRBV11-3|NA|TRBJ2-7|NA
CASSPVGGYEQYF
TGTGCCAGCAGCCCCGTGGGGGGCTACGAGCAGTACTTC
>TRBV18|NA|TRBJ1-3|TRBD1
CASSRDRVRNTIYF
TGTGCCAGCTCACGGGACAGGGTGAGGAACACCATATATTTT
>TRBV6-5|NA|TRBJ1-1|NA
CASSYQGRESEAFF
TGTGCCAGCAGTTACCAGGGGCGGGAATCTGAAGCTTTCTTT
>TRBV19|NA|TRBJ1-3|TRBD1
CASSPGQPRSGNTIYF
TGTGCCAGTAGCCCGGGACAGCCACGCTCTGGAAACACCATATATTTT
>TRBV11-3|NA|TRBJ1-3|NA
CASSSSKDVGNTIYF
TGTGCCAGCAGCTCCTCCAAGGATGTTGGAAACACCATATATTTT
>TRBV3-1/TRBV3-2|NA|TRBJ2-1|NA
CASTPSRGYPNEQFF
TGTGCCAGCACCCCCTCCAGGGGCTATCCCAATGAGCAGTTCTTC
>TRBV7-9|once|TRBJ2-3|NA
CASSFQAGTDTQYF
TGTGCCAGCAGCTTCCAAGCCGGTACAGATACGCAGTATTTT
>TRBV6-5|NA|TRBJ2-7|NA
CASSPRGGYEQYF
TGTGCCAGCAGTCCTAGGGGGGGCTACGAGCAGTACTTC
>TRBV19|NA|TRBJ2-2|TRBD1
CASTLRGRNTGELFF
TGTGCCAGTACCCTCAGGGGGCGGAACACCGGGGAGCTGTTTTTT
>TRBV18|NA|TRBJ1-2|NA
CASSRGGERFGYTF
TGTGCCAGCTCGCGAGGCGGGGAGAGGTTCGGCTACACCTTC
>TRBV5-5|NA|TRBJ2-2|TRBD2
CASSPGLAGSGELFF
TGTGCCAGCAGCCCGGGACTAGCGGGGAGCGGGGAGCTGTTTTTT
>TRBV11-3|NA|TRBJ2-1|TRBD2
CASSSSGRADDEQFF
TGTGCCAGCAGCTCTAGCGGGAGGGCCGACGATGAGCAGTTCTTC
>TRBV6-6|NA|TRBJ1-5|NA
CASSADRDTYQPQHF
TGTGCCAGCAGTGCGGACCGGGACACCTATCAACCCCAGCATTTT
>TRBV28|NA|TRBJ1-5|TRBD1
CASTAGQGYQPQHF
TGTGCCAGCACCGCCGGACAGGGGTATCAGCCCCAGCATTTT
>TRBV6-5|NA|TRBJ1-4|NA
CASSYRGGRNEKLFF
TGTGCCAGCAGTTACAGAGGGGGGCGCAATGAAAAACTGTTTTTT
>TRBV7-9|NA|TRBJ2-3|NA
CASSSKYVRSTDTQYF
TGTGCCAGCAGCTCCAAGTACGTTCGTAGCACAGATACGCAGTATTTT
>TRBV21-1|NA|TRBJ2-7|NA
CASSNLVRTSGSSYEQYF
TGTGCCAGCAGCAACTTAGTGAGGACTAGCGGGAGTAGCTACGAGCAGTACTTC
>TRBV6-4|NA|TRBJ2-1|TRBD2
CASSRTSGRNEQFF
TGTGCCAGCAGTCGGACTAGCGGGAGGAATGAGCAGTTCTTC